This T cell receptor (beta chain) was profiled in a study of vaccination effects on CD4 cells after COVID-19. Study-level results: The study dataset contains few convalescent patients and includes no early post-infection timepoints. Substantial clonal contraction characterized both infection- and vaccine-induced clones late after vaccination.

Sequencing followed a ViraFEST assay step that expanded antigen-specific CD4+ T cells with viral peptide pools. At the end of 10 days of culture, CD4+ T cells were isolated. Vaccinated recipients, who were negative for nucleocapsid antibodies, had no history of SARS-CoV-2 infection. With 8.5 to 10 ug/ml peptides and roughly 9.4 IU/ml IL-2, a few million PBMC per well were cultured. It was on days 3 and 7 that half the medium was replaced with IL-2 medium. CDR3 length: 14 residues. Between the trimmed V and J ends, which lost 6 bases and 0 bases, there was a span of 11 bases. From germline, CDR1 is SNHLY and CDR2 FYNNEI. TCRdb's table, derived via immunoSEQ multiplex PCR, lists solely in-frame clones and lacks some. This table has around 66,000 clones, approximately 75% appearing once. Concerning this clone itself: Its antigen is as yet unknown.

The TCR was taken from a human donor who received a COVID-19 vaccine. The V and J genes are TRBV2 and TRBJ2-5; a possible D gene is TRBD1 (5 bases). The material was CD4+ T cells from PBMCs cultured with HCoV-OC43 spike peptides, obtained before COVID-19 vaccination. Regarding subset: HCoV-OC43 spike overlapping peptide pool stimulation. The chain's CDR3 is CASRPGLNQETQYF. DNA for the CDR3: TGTGCCAGCAGACCAGGGCTGAACCAAGAGACCCAGTACTTC.